This TCR beta chain was identified in a study of blood T cell repertoires in COVID-19. Profiling relied on immunoSEQ multiplex PCR, and the TCRdb table lists in-frame clones only, not all of them. The top ten hold 11% of the sample, which has over 200,000 clones, 86% seen once. The V gene lost 2 bases and the J gene lost 0 bases, with 20 bases spanning the gap. In germline, CDR1 is MNHEY, CDR2 SVGEGT. The CDR3 is made up of 20 amino acids. This clone was recorded only once. The chain carries TRBV6-2 or TRBV6-3 and TRBJ2-6, with a tentative D call TRBD1 (6 bases). This clonotype originated in a man aged 50-59 years with COVID-19, enrolled during active disease. The sample comprised peripheral blood. The chain's CDR3 is CASSYPTLGQFRSGANVLTF. The CDR3 nucleotides read TGTGCCAGCAGTTACCCAACTCTAGGACAGTTTCGCTCTGGGGCCAACGTCCTGACTTTC.